The subject of this entry is one TCR beta chain. The CDR3 sequence is 13 residues long. V lost 6 bases, J lost 7 bases, and 3 bases stayed unmatched. Germline CDR1 and CDR2: SGHTA and FQGTGA. The record originates from a study of blood T cell repertoires in COVID-19. Produced via immunoSEQ multiplex PCR; TCRdb's table is partial and in-frame only. The repertoire holds a few hundred thousand clones, about 91% seen once, with 6.9% in the top ten. The rearrangement links TRBV7-3 to TRBJ2-2, with 9 bases identical to TRBD1. The source material was peripheral blood. This clonotype was obtained from a woman in her 30s who had recovered from COVID-19. CDR3 bases: TGTGCCAGCAGAACGGGACAGGGCGGGGAGCTGTTTTTT. Translated: CASRTGQGGELFF.